This T cell receptor (beta chain) was retrieved from a study of cytomegalovirus exposure and HLA in healthy donors. Findings of the study overall: Presence/absence analyses treated sequencing depth as roughly uniform across donors. The availability of immune exposure information extended only to CMV serostatus. A later analysis by the authors found several of the most significant clusters apparently linked to common viral pathogens.

As concerns this clone: Antigen unknown.

The germline V and J ends were trimmed by 1 base and 5 bases, with 12 bases remaining between them. The CDR3 is 15 residues long. CDR1 is SGHVS and CDR2 is FNYEAQ in the germline V gene. The PCR used 60 Vbeta and 13 Jbeta primers. The assay was immunoSEQ multiplex PCR, and TCRdb's table has in-frame clones only and misses some. The sample carries 55,000 to 65,000 clones, roughly 80% recorded once. Sequencing used PBMCs. This clonotype originated in a woman aged 40 to 49 in good health and CMV-seropositive. V and J are TRBV7-6 and TRBJ1-5, with D unresolved. The CDR3 reads CASSLVGRSYQPQHF. Here the CDR3 DNA reads TGTGCCAGCAGCTTAGTGGGCAGGTCGTATCAGCCCCAGCATTTT.